The 10 T cell receptor beta chains below come from one sample, sequenced in a study of blood T cell repertoires in COVID-19. The assay was immunoSEQ multiplex PCR, and TCRdb's table has in-frame clones only and misses some. This table holds about 200,000 clones, around 90% found once. Sequencing was done on a sample of peripheral blood. All receptors derive from a man between 60 and 75 years old with COVID-19, enrolled during active disease.

The chain is built from TRBV4-2 and TRBJ2-7; the D gene is possibly TRBD1 (6 bases). Trimming removed 1 base at V and 0 bases at J, with 10 bases between. This CDR3 is built from 15 residues. Per germline, CDR1 LGHNA and CDR2 YNFKEQ. Written as DNA, the CDR3 is TGTGCCAGCAGCCAAGCGGTACAGGGCTCCTACGAGCAGTACTTC. This gives the protein CASSQAVQGSYEQYF.

The V call is TRBV2, the J call TRBJ1-5; D call uncertain. The length of the CDR3 is 13 residues. Germline V CDR1 and CDR2: SNHLY, FYNNEI. Trimming removed 6 bases at V and 6 bases at J, with 12 bases between. The CDR3 region is CASREEGFQPQHF. CDR3 in DNA: TGTGCCAGCAGGGAGGAGGGCTTTCAGCCCCAGCATTTT. Supplemented by reference TRBV2 and TRBJ1-5, the full variable domain reads EPEVTQTPSHQVTQMGQEVILRCVPISNHLYFYWYRQILGQKVEFLVSFYNNEISEKSEIFDDQFSVERPDGSNFTLKIRSTKLEDSAMYFCASREEGFQPQHFGDGTRLSIL.

This chain links TRBV6-1 with TRBJ1-2; perhaps TRBD1 as D (5 bases). Germline CDR1 is MNHNS and CDR2 is SASEGT. Trimming cost V 2 bases and J 9 bases, with 13 bases left between them. The CDR3 has 13 residues. CDR3 in amino acids: CASSERQGLSYTF. Written as DNA, the CDR3 is TGTGCCAGCAGTGAAAGGCAGGGACTGAGCTACACCTTC.

The chain recombines TRBV2 with TRBJ1-5; 8 bases map to TRBD1. The germline V gene encodes CDR1 SNHLY and CDR2 FYNNEI. The V segment lost 5 bases and the J segment 7 bases; nucleotides outside the gene matches: 7. The CDR3 runs to 14 residues. CDR3 residues: CASSYDRGRQPQHF. The CDR3 nucleotides are TGTGCCAGCAGTTACGACAGGGGTCGACAGCCCCAGCATTTT. Variable domain in full (rest from reference TRBV2 and TRBJ1-5): EPEVTQTPSHQVTQMGQEVILRCVPISNHLYFYWYRQILGQKVEFLVSFYNNEISEKSEIFDDQFSVERPDGSNFTLKIRSTKLEDSAMYFCASSYDRGRQPQHFGDGTRLSIL.

The chain links TRBV4-3 to TRBJ2-5; 8 bases are a match to TRBD2. This CDR3 has 16 amino acids. Germline values: CDR1 LGHNA, CDR2 YSLEER. The junction had 6 bases not matched to a gene; V was cut back by 0 bases and J by 3 bases. CDR3 sequence reads: CASSQDIAGRKETQYF. In DNA form, the CDR3 reads TGCGCCAGCAGCCAAGATATAGCGGGGCGAAAAGAGACCCAGTACTTC.

This clone has more than one count but fewer than ten. The rearrangement links TRBV7-6 to TRBJ2-2; the D is unclear. Between the trimmed V and J ends, which lost 6 bases and 4 bases, there was a span of 9 bases. The CDR3 is made up of 13 amino acids. CDR1 and CDR2 (germline): SGHVS, FNYEAQ. The CDR3 spells CASSQTSTGELFF. The CDR3 nucleotides read TGTGCCAGCAGTCAAACAAGCACCGGGGAGCTGTTTTTT.

The CDR3, as DNA: TGTGCCTCCTCCAGGGGGGAGACCCAGTACTTC. Its protein is CASSRGETQYF. The V and J genes are TRBV30 and TRBJ2-5, with 7 positions matching TRBD1. Germline CDR1 is GTSNPN and CDR2 is SVGIG (reference sequence). This CDR3 contains 11 residues. Trimming removed 7 bases from V and 5 bases from J; junction bases left unmatched: 4.

The genes are TRBV28 and TRBJ2-2; 8 bases are shared with TRBD1. Germline loops: CDR1 MDHEN, CDR2 SYDVKM. This CDR3 comprises 15 residues. The V and J ends lost 5 bases and 5 bases, in that order; junction bases with no gene match: 7. In DNA, the CDR3 is TGTGCCAGCAGTCCCGGACAGGGCGGGACCGGGGAGCTGTTTTTT. Protein sequence: CASSPGQGGTGELFF.

The rearrangement links TRBV15 to TRBJ2-7, with 11 bases identical to TRBD2. CDR3 length: 17 amino acids. V lost 1 base to trimming and J lost 5 bases; unmatched junction nucleotides: 10. CDR1 and CDR2 (germline): LNHNV, YYDKDF (reference sequence). CDR3 coding DNA: TGTGCCACCAGCAGAGGGAGGGTAGCGGGAGGGGTGGACGAGCAGTACTTC. Residues: CATSRGRVAGGVDEQYF. Full variable domain (outside the CDR3, taken from reference TRBV15 and TRBJ2-7): DAMVIQNPRYQVTQFGKPVTLSCSQTLNHNVMYWYQQKSSQAPKLLFHYYDKDFNNEADTPDNFQSRRPNTSFCFLDIRSPGLGDTAMYLCATSRGRVAGGVDEQYFGPGTRLTVT.

This chain uses TRBV27 with TRBJ2-1; 8 bases line up with TRBD2. V lost 2 bases to trimming and J lost 8 bases; unmatched junction nucleotides: 14. This CDR3 has 17 amino acids. From germline, CDR1 is MNHEY and CDR2 SMNVEV (reference sequence). CDR3 residues: CASSLGPGLDIVYEQFF. CDR3 sequence (DNA): TGTGCCAGCAGTTTAGGCCCGGGACTAGATATAGTCTATGAGCAGTTCTTC.